The 32 T cell receptor beta chains in this list originate from one sample, sequenced in a study of CD4 T cells in relation to SARS-CoV-2 and coronaviruses. This table comes from immunoSEQ multiplex PCR, and its TCRdb copy is limited to in-frame clones, with some not included. The table lists tens of thousands of clones, approximately 93% of them singletons. CD4+ T cells from unexposed donors were obtained before the COVID-19 pandemic (2011-2018). Input material: naive CD4+ T cells from PBMCs. Subset denoted: naive CD4+ T cells isolated by negative enrichment. Receptors were obtained from a human donor in good health.

The gene calls are TRBV7-6 and TRBJ1-3, with D uncertain. V dropped 5 bases and J dropped 0 bases, with 17 bases sitting between them. CDR1 and CDR2 (germline): SGHVS, FNYEAQ. The CDR3 length is 17 residues. The CDR3 loop reads CASSRSGENSSGNTIYF. CDR3 in DNA: TGTGCCAGCAGCCGTAGTGGGGAAAATAGCTCTGGAAACACCATATATTTT.

J is TRBJ2-1 and V is TRBV11-2; D not certain. This CDR3 region has 14 residues. Trimming pared 1 base from V and 8 bases from J, leaving 12 bases between. Germline assignment: CDR1 SGHAT and CDR2 FQNNGV. The CDR3 loop is CASSLAPPLDEQFF. The DNA of the CDR3 is TGTGCCAGCAGCTTAGCCCCACCGCTCGATGAGCAGTTCTTC.

The chain carries TRBV7-9 and TRBJ2-3; TRBD2 aligns across 7 bases. The V gene end was trimmed by 5 bases and the J gene end by 1 base; junction bases not matched to a gene: 6. The CDR3 is made up of 15 amino acids. Germline CDR1 and CDR2: SEHNR and FQNEAQ (reference sequence). The CDR3 region has the DNA TGTGCCAGCAGCACGGGGGACTACGGCACAGATACGCAGTATTTT. It encodes CASSTGDYGTDTQYF.

This clone has more than one count but fewer than ten. The chain carries TRBV10-3 and TRBJ2-1; TRBD1 matches at 8 bases. Germline CDR1 reads ENHRY; CDR2 reads SYGVKD. Trimming took 5 bases from V and 0 from J; bases not matched to a gene: 3. The CDR3 extends over 15 amino acids. CDR3 sequence: CAISRQGNSYNEQFF. The CDR3 DNA reads TGTGCCATCAGTAGACAGGGGAACTCCTACAATGAGCAGTTCTTC.

The genes are TRBV20-1 and TRBJ2-1; tentatively, D is TRBD1 (5 bases). CDR3 length: 11 residues. V was cut by 6 bases and J by 8 bases, with 11 bases left in between. Germline V gene lookup returns CDR1 DFQATT and CDR2 SNEGSKA (reference sequence). This chain's CDR3 is CSAAQGDEQFF. In DNA, the CDR3 is TGCAGTGCCGCCCAAGGGGATGAGCAGTTCTTC.

The rearrangement uses TRBV20-1 and TRBJ2-1; a weak D match, TRBD1 (5 bases). The germline gives CDR1 DFQATT, CDR2 SNEGSKA (reference sequence). V was trimmed by 5 bases and J by 7 bases, leaving 6 bases between them. The CDR3 runs to 10 residues. The CDR3 sequence: CSAAGNEQFF. The CDR3, as DNA: TGCAGTGCTGCAGGGAATGAGCAGTTCTTC.

The chain couples TRBV6-6 to TRBJ1-2, with a possible D match to TRBD1 (5 bases). Germline V gene lookup returns CDR1 MNHNY and CDR2 SVGAGI (reference sequence). Trimming stripped 5 bases from V and 8 bases from J, with 12 bases between. The length of the CDR3 is 12 residues. The CDR3 nucleotides are TGTGCCAGCAGTGCCGGGACCTCCGGCTACACCTTC. Its translation: CASSAGTSGYTF.

The chain couples TRBV7-9 to TRBJ1-2; a possible D gene is TRBD1 (6 bases). With 5 bases removed from V and 4 bases from J, the gap between germline ends came to 11 bases. CDR1 SEHNR and CDR2 FQNEAQ come from the germline V gene (reference sequence). The CDR3 covers 13 residues. The DNA for the CDR3 is TGTGCCAGCAGCGAACAGGGTGGCTATGGCTACACCTTC. Its protein is CASSEQGGYGYTF.

V usage is TRBV28 and J usage is TRBJ2-1, with a weak D call TRBD2 (5 bases). The ends were cut back, 5 bases at V and 1 base at J, with 9 bases in the middle. CDR3 size: 14 residues. Germline CDR1 reads MDHEN; CDR2 reads SYDVKM. The CDR3 DNA sequence: TGTGCCAGCAGTCCGACGGGGTCCTACAATGAGCAGTTCTTC. This codes for CASSPTGSYNEQFF.

The rearrangement joins TRBV19 to TRBJ2-1; D may match TRBD1 or TRBD2 (7 bases each). This CDR3 region has 13 residues. The V gene's germline CDR1 is LNHDA and CDR2 SQIVND (reference sequence). V was trimmed by 9 bases and J by 11 bases, leaving 20 bases between them. As DNA, the CDR3 is TGTGCCAGCAGGGGGGGGAGCAATATCCAGCAGTTCTTC. Protein sequence: CASRGGSNIQQFF. The variable domain in full, completed from reference TRBV19 and TRBJ2-1, reads DGGITQSPKYLFRKEGQNVTLSCEQNLNHDAMYWYRQDPGQGLRLIYYSQIVNDFQKGDIAEGYSVSREKKESFPLTVTSAQKNPTAFYLCASRGGSNIQQFFGPGTRLTVL.

This sequence joins TRBV5-1 and TRBJ1-6; unclear D gene. Germline V gives CDR1 SGHRS, CDR2 YFSETQ. This CDR3 has 14 residues. V lost 0 bases and J lost 5, with 6 bases in between. In DNA form, the CDR3 reads TGCGCCAGCAGCTTGGACCCAAATAATTCACCCCTCCACTTT. Translation gives CASSLDPNNSPLHF.

The rearrangement joins TRBV24-1 to TRBJ2-2; 10 nucleotides align to TRBD2. Unmatched junction bases numbered 7, after V lost 7 bases and J lost 3 bases. Germline CDR1 is KGHDR and CDR2 is SFDVKD. The CDR3 has 16 amino acids. CDR3 coding DNA: TGTGCCACCAGCTCTAGCGGGAGTAGGGACACCGGGGAGCTGTTTTTT. It codes for CATSSSGSRDTGELFF.

The V and J genes are TRBV19 and TRBJ1-1; D is uncertain. The V and J ends lost 4 bases and 4 bases respectively, with 7 bases between them. Germline V gene sequence: CDR1 LNHDA, CDR2 SQIVND (reference sequence). The length of the CDR3 is 12 residues. The CDR3 DNA is TGTGCCAGTAGTACGCGATCCACTGAAGCTTTCTTT. Protein: CASSTRSTEAFF.

This clone was detected once. The chain joins TRBV30 to TRBJ1-6; 8 bases align to TRBD1. Germline CDR1 GTSNPN, CDR2 SVGIG (reference sequence). The CDR3 has 18 residues. The ends lost 0 bases at V and 4 bases at J; junction bases unmatched: 11. CDR3 DNA: TGTGCCTGGAGTGTACGGTCTGGCAGGGGGCCTTATAATTCACCCCTCCACTTT. This codes for CAWSVRSGRGPYNSPLHF.

This clone occurred a few times. A read error may produce the germline difference seen at one junction end. The chain employs TRBV7-9 and TRBJ2-2; 9 bases agree with TRBD1. Germline V gene sequence: CDR1 SEHNR, CDR2 FQNEAQ (reference sequence). The CDR3 contains 16 residues. CDR3 sequence reads: CASSFGTGKNIGELFF. The CDR3 DNA reads TGTGCCAGCAGCTTCGGGACAGGGAAGAACATCGGGGAGCTGTTTTTT.

This clone was recorded only once. The gene calls are TRBV7-8 and TRBJ2-1, with D hard to call. The CDR3 loop spans 16 amino acids. Trimming pared 1 base from V and 0 bases from J, leaving 10 bases between. Germline CDR1 reads SGHVS; CDR2 reads FQNEAQ. The CDR3, as DNA: TGTGCCAGCAGCTTAGGTGCGGCGAGCTCCTACAATGAGCAGTTCTTC. Translated, it gives CASSLGAASSYNEQFF.

The chain carries TRBV27 and TRBJ2-1, with D unresolved. Trimming took off 4 bases at V and 7 bases at J, with 11 bases between the two ends. Germline CDR1 and CDR2: MNHEY and SMNVEV (reference sequence). This CDR3 contains 13 residues. CDR3 DNA: TGTGCCAGCAGTTCCCCCCTTTGGAATGAGCAGTTCTTC. It yields the protein CASSSPLWNEQFF.

The gene calls are TRBV5-1 and TRBJ1-6; 8 nucleotides line up with TRBD1. J was trimmed by 4 bases and V by 0 bases; bases with no gene match: 12. Germline values: CDR1 SGHRS, CDR2 YFSETQ. The length of the CDR3 is 19 residues. CDR3 in DNA: TGCGCCAGCAGCTTGGGGTCCGGCCAGGGGGCTTTTTATAATTCACCCCTCCACTTT. This translates into CASSLGSGQGAFYNSPLHF.

This chain uses TRBV5-1 with TRBJ2-3; possibly TRBD1 for D (5 bases). Per the germline V gene, CDR1 is SGHRS and CDR2 is YFSETQ. The CDR3 is 15 residues long. Trimming took off 4 bases at V and 6 bases at J, with 18 bases between the two ends. The DNA of the CDR3 is TGCGCCAGCAGCCCTACCTCGACAGCACCCGATACGCAGTATTTT. Amino acids: CASSPTSTAPDTQYF.

The rearrangement links TRBV28 to TRBJ2-7; 15 nucleotides align to TRBD2. Per germline, CDR1 MDHEN and CDR2 SYDVKM. V dropped 4 bases and J dropped 0; count of bases not matched to a gene: 7. This CDR3 has 18 amino acids. The CDR3 sequence: CASSYLGLAGGYSYEQYF. In DNA form, the CDR3 reads TGTGCCAGCAGTTACTTGGGACTAGCGGGAGGATACTCCTACGAGCAGTACTTC.

The chain is built from TRBV11-2 and TRBJ2-2; D gene unclear. Trimming pared 3 bases from V and 3 bases from J, leaving 8 bases between. The CDR3 runs 14 residues. Germline V gene data show CDR1 as SGHAT and CDR2 as FQNNGV. The DNA for the CDR3 is TGTGCCAGCAGCTTGAACGGATACACCGGGGAGCTGTTTTTT. This sequence encodes CASSLNGYTGELFF. Full variable domain (missing parts from reference TRBV11-2 and TRBJ2-2): EAGVAQSPRYKIIEKRQSVAFWCNPISGHATLYWYQQILGQGPKLLIQFQNNGVVDDSQLPKDRFSAERLKGVDSTLKIQPAKLEDSAVYLCASSLNGYTGELFFGEGSRLTVL.

This clone was detected only once. This chain links TRBV29-1 with TRBJ1-1, with 8 bases matching TRBD1. There are 16 residues in the CDR3. V dropped 7 bases and J dropped 0; count of bases not matched to a gene: 13. Germline assignment: CDR1 SQVTM and CDR2 ANQGSEA. The CDR3 nucleotides read TGCAGCGCCGGTGGGGGGACAGGATCTATGAACACTGAAGCTTTCTTT. It encodes CSAGGGTGSMNTEAFF.

This chain connects TRBV30 to TRBJ2-2; a possible D gene is TRBD2 (5 bases). The CDR3 length is 14 residues. The germline V and J ends were trimmed by 2 bases and 5 bases, with 12 bases remaining between them. Germline CDR1 GTSNPN, CDR2 SVGIG (reference sequence). The CDR3 reads CAWSILRETGELFF. The CDR3 region has the DNA TGTGCCTGGAGTATACTCCGGGAAACCGGGGAGCTGTTTTTT.

The chain's CDR3 is CASSSRQGPDTQYF. CDR3 nucleotide sequence: TGTGCCAGCAGCTCGAGACAGGGTCCAGATACGCAGTATTTT. The chain recombines TRBV11-3 with TRBJ2-3, with TRBD1 matching 7 bases. The CDR3 is 14 residues long. Unmatched junction bases numbered 5, after V lost 4 bases and J lost 4 bases. CDR1 SGHNT and CDR2 YENEEA come from the germline V gene.

This clone was seen once. The chain carries TRBV5-1 and TRBJ2-1, with a possible D match to TRBD2 (6 bases). The germline V gene encodes CDR1 SGHRS and CDR2 YFSETQ. The CDR3 spans 15 residues. Trimming shortened V by 0 bases and J by 10 bases, and 17 bases separated the two germline ends. Written as DNA, the CDR3 is TGCGCCAGCAGCTTGGAGGGACTGGGCCTAAGAGAGCAGTTCTTC. Its protein is CASSLEGLGLREQFF.

The sample holds one count of this clone. This chain uses TRBV12-5 with TRBJ2-2, with D perhaps being TRBD1 or TRBD2 (5 bases each). V was cut by 2 bases and J by 7 bases, with 11 bases left in between. The CDR3 is 14 amino acids. The germline CDR1 and CDR2 sequences are LGHNT and FRNRAP. CDR3 sequence: CASGLWGTGGELFF. The CDR3 DNA follows: TGTGCTAGTGGTTTGTGGGGGACCGGCGGGGAGCTGTTTTTT.

The chain couples TRBV21-1 to TRBJ2-1; the table's TRBD1 call for D was not verified on the DNA. TRBV21-1 is a recognized pseudogene. The CDR3 covers 14 residues. CDR3 DNA: TGTGCCAGCAGCACAGGGGACATTTACAATGAGCAGTTCTTC. Protein sequence: CASSTGDIYNEQFF.

This sequence joins TRBV3-1 (or the pseudogene TRBV3-2) and TRBJ1-2; D call uncertain. Between the trimmed V and J ends, which lost 5 bases and 0 bases, there was a span of 10 bases. The CDR3 length is 14 residues. Germline assignment: CDR1 LGHDT and CDR2 YNNKEL (reference sequence). The CDR3 region is CASSYSDANYGYTF. CDR3 DNA sequence: TGTGCCAGCAGCTACAGCGATGCTAACTATGGCTACACCTTC.

The chain combines TRBV15 with TRBJ1-2, with D unclear. V lost 6 bases, J lost 0 bases, and 8 bases lay in between. The V gene's germline CDR1 is LNHNV and CDR2 YYDKDF (reference sequence). There are 13 residues in the CDR3. DNA of the CDR3: TGTGCCACCAGGAAGACAACTAACTATGGCTACACCTTC. Its protein product is CATRKTTNYGYTF.

This clone has more than one count but fewer than ten. The V call is TRBV5-4, the J call TRBJ1-4; 7 bases align to TRBD1. The V gene's germline CDR1 is SGHNT and CDR2 YYREEE (reference sequence). J lost 8 bases, V lost 4 bases, and 5 bases had no gene match. The CDR3 is 13 amino acids. The CDR3, as DNA: TGTGCCAGCAGCGCCGGGACAGCCGAAAAACTGTTTTTT. It translates to CASSAGTAEKLFF.

The chain joins TRBV3-1 (or the pseudogene TRBV3-2) to TRBJ2-1; either TRBD1 or TRBD2 may supply D (5 bases each). Trimming took off 3 bases at V and 0 bases at J, with 12 bases between the two ends. CDR3 size: 16 residues. Germline V gene sequence: CDR1 LGHDT, CDR2 YNNKEL (reference sequence). CDR3 protein: CASSHRSGTSYNEQFF. The CDR3 DNA reads as TGTGCCAGCAGCCATAGATCGGGGACCTCCTACAATGAGCAGTTCTTC.

The V call is TRBV6-1, the J call TRBJ2-3, with unresolved D. This CDR3 spans 11 amino acids. Per germline, CDR1 MNHNS and CDR2 SASEGT. V was shortened by 2 bases and J by 6 bases, with 3 bases between the two germline ends. CDR3 residues: CASSESDTQYF. CDR3 nucleotides: TGTGCCAGCAGTGAATCTGATACGCAGTATTTT.